The 30 T cell receptor beta chains given below trace back to one sample, sequenced in a study of vaccination effects on CD4 cells after COVID-19. Assay used: immunoSEQ multiplex PCR; TCRdb lists only in-frame clones, some missing. The sample records roughly 71,000 clones, roughly 76% being singletons. Antigen specificity for these receptors is unknown. Before sequencing took place, the ViraFEST assay used viral peptide pools to expand antigen-specific CD4+ T cells. Following culture for roughly 10 days, CD4+ T cells were isolated. Vaccine administered to participants consisted of two doses of either BNT162b2 or mRNA-1273. Here the sequenced sample was CD4+ T cells from PBMCs cultured with HCoV-OC43 spike peptides, taken after COVID-19 vaccination. Subset specified: HCoV-OC43 spike overlapping peptide pool stimulation. The receptors here all came from a human donor who received a COVID-19 vaccine.

This clone has just one count. This sequence joins TRBV7-2 and TRBJ1-3; D not certain. This CDR3 is built from 17 residues. Trimming left V 1 base short and J 0 bases short, with 13 bases between. The germline CDR1 and CDR2 sequences are SGHTA and FQGNSA. This chain's CDR3 is CASSLGSPGHSGNTIYF. DNA of the CDR3: TGTGCCAGCAGCTTAGGTTCGCCGGGCCACTCTGGAAACACCATATATTTT.

The chain recombines TRBV29-1 with TRBJ1-2; weak D call: TRBD1 (6 bases). The CDR3 is 11 residues long. The ends were cut back, 7 bases at V and 6 bases at J, with 12 bases in the middle. The germline gives CDR1 SQVTM, CDR2 ANQGSEA. CDR3 residues: CSAQRGDGYTF. The CDR3 DNA sequence: TGCAGCGCCCAGAGGGGGGATGGCTACACCTTC.

The V and J genes are TRBV11-2 and TRBJ2-4, with D possibly matching TRBD1 (6 bases). The V gene's germline CDR1 is SGHAT and CDR2 FQNNGV. V lost 4 bases, J lost 3 bases, and 10 bases lay in between. The CDR3 is made up of 14 amino acids. The CDR3 reads CASSSGQNKNIQYF. DNA for the CDR3: TGTGCCAGCAGCTCAGGACAGAACAAAAACATTCAGTACTTC.

The V gene is TRBV23-1, the J gene TRBJ2-5; 8 bases align to TRBD1. TRBV23-1 is identified as an open reading frame with a role that is uncertain. V dropped 4 bases and J dropped 5; count of bases not matched to a gene: 6. The CDR3 has 14 amino acids. CDR3 nucleotide sequence: TGCGCCAGCAGTCCTCGGACAGGGAAGGAGACCCAGTACTTC. Protein product: CASSPRTGKETQYF.

The chain carries TRBV2 and TRBJ1-1, with a weak D call TRBD1 (5 bases). This CDR3 is built from 13 residues. Germline V gene lookup returns CDR1 SNHLY and CDR2 FYNNEI. V dropped 7 bases and J dropped 1 base, with 10 bases sitting between them. The CDR3 DNA reads TGTGCCAGCAAAAGACAGACGAACACTGAAGCTTTCTTT. Protein sequence: CASKRQTNTEAFF.

The V call is TRBV4-3, the J call TRBJ2-2; D not certain. Germline CDR1 and CDR2: LGHNA and YSLEER. This CDR3 region has 15 residues. The V end lost 0 bases, the J end lost 6 bases, and 11 bases lay between the germline ends. In DNA, the CDR3 is TGCGCCAGCAGCCAAGAGGGTAGAAGGGCCGGGGAGCTGTTTTTT. Translated: CASSQEGRRAGELFF.

This chain connects TRBV18 to TRBJ2-7, with 9 positions matching TRBD1. Trimming at V came to 8 bases and at J to 1 base, leaving 6 bases not matched to a gene. Germline V lookup: CDR1 KGHSH, CDR2 LQKENI. The CDR3 has 14 amino acids. CDR3 protein: CASGTGTGSYEQYV. In nucleotides, the CDR3 is TGTGCCAGCGGAACCGGGACAGGGTCCTACGAGCAGTACGTC.

The CDR3, as DNA: TGTGCCAGCAGCTTGGGGGCAGCTCAAGAGACCCAGTACTTC. As protein: CASSLGAAQETQYF. The chain has TRBV5-8 and TRBJ2-5; unclear D gene. Trimming stripped 0 bases from V and 2 bases from J, with 8 bases between. Germline V gives CDR1 SGHTS, CDR2 YDEGEE. This CDR3 comprises 14 residues.

This chain joins TRBV15 and TRBJ1-4, with 9 nucleotides matching TRBD1. After removal of 0 bases from V and 8 bases from J, the junction contained 7 bases not matched to a gene. CDR1 is LNHNV and CDR2 is YYDKDF in the germline V gene (reference sequence). This CDR3 contains 16 residues. The CDR3 DNA sequence: TGTGCCACCAGCAGAGATCGGGACAGGGATCGGGAAAAACTGTTTTTT. It yields the protein CATSRDRDRDREKLFF.

The rearrangement links TRBV6-5 to TRBJ2-7; TRBD1 matches at 8 bases. Looked up from germline, CDR1 is MNHEY and CDR2 is SVGAGI. With 10 bases clipped from V and 9 bases from J, the junction kept 5 bases outside the gene matches. The CDR3 covers 10 residues. CDR3 amino acids: CATTGEGQYV. The CDR3, as DNA: TGTGCCACGACAGGGGAAGGGCAGTACGTC.

This chain links TRBV6-5 with TRBJ1-1, with a possible D match to TRBD1 (5 bases). The CDR3 loop spans 15 amino acids. Trimming pared 10 bases from V and 1 base from J, leaving 19 bases between. Germline CDR1 is MNHEY and CDR2 is SVGAGI. The CDR3 nucleotides read TGTGCCACAACTCCATCCCTAGGGGCGAACACTGAAGCTTTCTTT. Protein product: CATTPSLGANTEAFF.

The chain is built from TRBV14 and TRBJ2-3; no reliable D call. CDR3 length: 17 residues. The V end was cut by 4 bases, the J end by 0 bases, with 17 bases between. The germline V gene has CDR1 SGHDN and CDR2 FVKESK. Here the CDR3 reads CASSPRRIAISTDTQYF. CDR3 nucleotide sequence: TGTGCCAGCAGCCCACGTAGGATCGCTATTAGCACAGATACGCAGTATTTT.

The rearrangement uses TRBV7-9 and TRBJ1-3; no definite D call. CDR3 length: 15 amino acids. Deletions cut 1 base from V and 0 bases from J, with 7 bases between. In germline, CDR1 is SEHNR, CDR2 FQNEAQ (reference sequence). CDR3 nucleotides: TGTGCCAGCAGCTTAGACGCATACTCTGGAAACACCATATATTTT. This sequence encodes CASSLDAYSGNTIYF.

J is TRBJ2-7 and V is TRBV6-7; D may be TRBD1 or TRBD2 (5 bases each). TRBV6-7 is marked as an open reading frame, function uncertain. The CDR3 is 14 residues long. Trimming shortened V by 7 bases and J by 6 bases, and 19 bases separated the two germline ends. The CDR3 coding sequence is TGTGCCAGCACTCCGGGGCCCAAATGGCGCGAGCAGTACGTC. It is translated as CASTPGPKWREQYV.

This chain links TRBV28 with TRBJ2-7; no firm D call. CDR3 length: 12 residues. V was trimmed by 5 bases and J by 6 bases, leaving 11 bases between them. The germline CDR1 and CDR2 sequences are MDHEN and SYDVKM. In DNA form, the CDR3 reads TGTGCCAGCAGTACCCAATACGGCGAGCAGTACGTC. Translation gives CASSTQYGEQYV.

The chain carries TRBV6-1 and TRBJ2-1; D is possibly TRBD2 (5 bases). The germline CDR1 and CDR2 sequences are MNHNS and SASEGT. This CDR3 has 15 amino acids. V was clipped by 2 bases and J by 6 bases, with 14 bases between them. The CDR3 protein is CASSERTSLGNEQFF. DNA of the CDR3: TGTGCCAGCAGTGAAAGAACTAGTCTAGGCAATGAGCAGTTCTTC.

The CDR3 DNA sequence: TGTGCCAGCAGTCATGGACGGCTAAGCTCCTATAATTCACCCCTCCACTTT. This translates into CASSHGRLSSYNSPLHF. J is TRBJ1-6 and V is TRBV6-6; D not certain. With 5 bases removed from V and 0 bases from J, the gap between germline ends came to 14 bases. This CDR3 is 17 amino acids long. CDR1 and CDR2 (germline): MNHNY, SVGAGI (reference sequence).

In this sample, this clone turned up once. V gene TRBV14 combines with J gene TRBJ2-2, with TRBD1 as a possible D gene (6 bases). The germline V and J ends were trimmed by 0 bases and 5 bases, with 10 bases remaining between them. The CDR3 contains 15 residues. The germline V gene has CDR1 SGHDN and CDR2 FVKESK. In nucleotides, the CDR3 is TGTGCCAGCAGCCAAGACAACAGGGCTACCGGGGAGCTGTTTTTT. Translating gives CASSQDNRATGELFF.

As DNA, the CDR3 is TGTGCCAGCACTTTGGGGGTAGTGCTCACTGAAGCTTTCTTT. Translating it yields CASTLGVVLTEAFF. The V and J genes are TRBV2 and TRBJ1-1; D might be TRBD1 (5 bases). Germline V lookup: CDR1 SNHLY, CDR2 FYNNEI. Trimming removed 7 bases at V and 4 bases at J, with 16 bases between. CDR3 size: 14 residues.

This chain uses TRBV5-6 with TRBJ2-1; no clear D. V was cut by 4 bases and J by 9 bases, with 8 bases left in between. The length of the CDR3 is 11 residues. CDR1 is SGHDT and CDR2 is YYEEEE in the germline V gene. CDR3 in DNA: TGTGCCAGCAGCGGAATGGGTGAGCAGTTCTTC. Protein product: CASSGMGEQFF.

The V gene is TRBV5-4, the J gene TRBJ2-3; 11 bases agree with TRBD1. The trim removed 4 bases at V and 5 bases at J, leaving 9 bases unmatched. Germline V gene lookup returns CDR1 SGHNT and CDR2 YYREEE (reference sequence). The CDR3 loop spans 16 amino acids. The CDR3 reads CASSRRDRGSIDTQYF. The CDR3 coding sequence is TGTGCCAGCAGCCGGAGGGACAGGGGGTCTATAGATACGCAGTATTTT.

The V call is TRBV2, the J call TRBJ2-1; no clear D gene. There are 14 residues in the CDR3. V was cut by 2 bases and J by 6 bases, with 11 bases left in between. Germline loops: CDR1 SNHLY, CDR2 FYNNEI. The CDR3 region is CASSERNLGNEQFF. Here the CDR3 DNA reads TGTGCCAGCAGTGAAAGGAACCTCGGCAATGAGCAGTTCTTC.

The gene calls are TRBV18 and TRBJ1-1; weak D call: TRBD1 (6 bases). The CDR3 has 15 amino acids. CDR1 and CDR2 from the germline V gene are KGHSH and LQKENI. With 4 bases removed from V and 0 bases from J, the gap between germline ends came to 12 bases. The CDR3 DNA sequence: TGTGCCAGCTCACTTTACCGGGACATGAACACTGAAGCTTTCTTT. Protein product: CASSLYRDMNTEAFF. Complete variable domain (other parts from reference TRBV18 and TRBJ1-1): NAGVMQNPRHLVRRRGQEARLRCSPMKGHSHVYWYRQLPEEGLKFMVYLQKENIIDESGMPKERFSAEFPKEGPSILRIQQVVRGDSAAYFCASSLYRDMNTEAFFGQGTRLTVV.

This clone was detected only once. V is TRBV3-1 (or the pseudogene TRBV3-2) and J is TRBJ2-5, with D unclear. CDR3 length equals 14 residues. V gave up 1 base and J gave up 1 base, with 7 bases separating them. Germline V CDR1 and CDR2: LGHDT, YNNKEL (reference sequence). Here the CDR3 reads CASSQVGTQETQYF. The DNA of the CDR3 is TGTGCCAGCAGCCAAGTCGGCACCCAAGAGACCCAGTACTTC.

The V and J genes are TRBV12-3 or TRBV12-4 and TRBJ1-5; D call uncertain. This CDR3 region has 12 residues. With 8 bases removed from V and 5 bases from J, the gap between germline ends came to 10 bases. CDR3 sequence reads: CASADGYQPQHF. The CDR3 DNA is TGTGCCAGCGCTGACGGGTATCAGCCCCAGCATTTT.

This chain joins TRBV19 and TRBJ2-1; the D is unclear. The CDR3 covers 12 residues. Between the trimmed V and J ends, which lost 5 bases and 5 bases, there was a span of 7 bases. Germline loops: CDR1 LNHDA, CDR2 SQIVND (reference sequence). CDR3 sequence: CASSQVHNEQFF. The DNA for the CDR3 is TGTGCCAGTAGTCAGGTACACAATGAGCAGTTCTTC.

V and J are TRBV3-1 (or the pseudogene TRBV3-2) and TRBJ1-1, with D maybe TRBD1 (5 bases). Trimming stripped 4 bases from V and 1 base from J, with 13 bases between. Per the germline V gene, CDR1 is LGHDT and CDR2 is YNNKEL (reference sequence). The CDR3 covers 15 residues. Written as DNA, the CDR3 is TGTGCCAGCAGCCCACACTCACAGGAGAACACTGAAGCTTTCTTT. It codes for CASSPHSQENTEAFF.

The J gene is TRBJ2-1, the V gene TRBV19, with 8 bases matching TRBD2. V was clipped by 3 bases and J by 5 bases; unmatched bases: 6. In germline, CDR1 is LNHDA, CDR2 SQIVND (reference sequence). CDR3 length equals 15 residues. The CDR3 sequence: CASSITAGAHNEQFF. DNA for the CDR3: TGTGCCAGTAGTATTACAGCGGGGGCCCACAATGAGCAGTTCTTC.

The chain combines TRBV18 with TRBJ1-2; 10 nucleotides align to TRBD1. The germline V gene has CDR1 KGHSH and CDR2 LQKENI. There are 15 residues in the CDR3. The trim removed 4 bases at V and 0 bases at J, leaving 2 bases unmatched. The CDR3 coding sequence is TGTGCCAGCTCACTCGGGACAGGGGCTAACTATGGCTACACCTTC. The encoded protein is CASSLGTGANYGYTF.

J is TRBJ2-2 and V is TRBV4-1; 15 bases match TRBD2. The CDR3 is 21 residues long. Looked up from germline, CDR1 is MGHRA and CDR2 is YSYEKL. J was trimmed by 1 base and V by 4 bases; bases with no gene match: 13. CDR3 bases: TGCGCCAGCAGCCGCGGTCCCCTCGGGACTAGCGGGGGGTTGAACACCGGGGAGCTGTTTTTT. Amino acid sequence: CASSRGPLGTSGGLNTGELFF.